This TCR beta chain came from a study of T cell responses to AZD1222 COVID-19 vaccine. The CDR3 has 17 amino acids. CDR1 is SEHNR, CDR2 FQNEAQ, per germline (reference sequence). V dropped 5 bases and J dropped 4 bases, with 23 bases sitting between them. Study conclusions and caveats: Recipients of AZD1222 seropositive at baseline numbered only five or six. Spike-specific TCR depth and breadth grew after two AZD1222 doses. Clonal diversity was possibly underestimated, and the donors were mostly white British, with more females.

This table comes from immunoSEQ multiplex PCR, and its TCRdb copy is limited to in-frame clones, with some not included. The table has 90,000 to 130,000 clones, around 85% seen once. A note on this clone: Antigen: not known.

The rearrangement links TRBV7-9 to TRBJ1-1; D possibly corresponds to TRBD1 (5 bases). The sample in question was peripheral blood, obtained on day 0 of AZD1222 vaccination. This receptor was identified in an adult in good health. The CDR3 sequence is CASSMPKMGPPSTEAFF. Here the CDR3 DNA reads TGTGCCAGCAGCATGCCGAAGATGGGACCTCCAAGCACTGAAGCTTTCTTT.